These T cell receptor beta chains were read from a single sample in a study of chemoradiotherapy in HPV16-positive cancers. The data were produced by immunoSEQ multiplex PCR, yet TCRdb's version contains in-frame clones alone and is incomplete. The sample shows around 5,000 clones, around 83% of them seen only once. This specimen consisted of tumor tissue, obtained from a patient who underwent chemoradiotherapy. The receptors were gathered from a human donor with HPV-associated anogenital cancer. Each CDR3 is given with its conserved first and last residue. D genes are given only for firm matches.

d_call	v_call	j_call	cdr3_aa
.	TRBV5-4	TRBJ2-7	CASSLDRNSYEQYF
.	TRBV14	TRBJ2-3	CASVEGHHSIDTQYF
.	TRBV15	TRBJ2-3	CATSRDPLTDTQYF
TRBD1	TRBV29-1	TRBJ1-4	CSVRQGIATNEKLFF
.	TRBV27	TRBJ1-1	CASSRLGGLEEAFF
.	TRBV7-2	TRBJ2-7	CASSSASGPYEQYF
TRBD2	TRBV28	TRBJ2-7	CASSLGLAVGEQYF
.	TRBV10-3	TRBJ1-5	CATQTGMGQPQHF
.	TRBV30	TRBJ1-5	CAWSLGVSQPQHF
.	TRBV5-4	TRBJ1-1	CASSFLGEAFF
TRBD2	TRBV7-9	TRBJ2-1	CASSGSGNSYNEQFF
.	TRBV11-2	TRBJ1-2	CASSLEILGAGYTF
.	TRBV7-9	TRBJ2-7	CASSLVYEQYF
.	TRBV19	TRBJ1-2	CASSITGILYGYTF
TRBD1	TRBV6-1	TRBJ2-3	CASSRQGGSTDTQYF
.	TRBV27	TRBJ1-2	CASSSPGGANYGYTF
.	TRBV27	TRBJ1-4	CASSSYRRGSLGVNEKLFF
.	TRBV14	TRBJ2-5	CASSRGGETQYF
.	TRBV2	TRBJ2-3	CASTGALSTDTQYF
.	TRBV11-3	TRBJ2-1	CASSEVNNEQFF
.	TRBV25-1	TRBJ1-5	CASSEGGSNQPQHF
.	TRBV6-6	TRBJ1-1	CASSYEGNTEAFF
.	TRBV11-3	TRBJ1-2	CASSSPRNNGGYTF